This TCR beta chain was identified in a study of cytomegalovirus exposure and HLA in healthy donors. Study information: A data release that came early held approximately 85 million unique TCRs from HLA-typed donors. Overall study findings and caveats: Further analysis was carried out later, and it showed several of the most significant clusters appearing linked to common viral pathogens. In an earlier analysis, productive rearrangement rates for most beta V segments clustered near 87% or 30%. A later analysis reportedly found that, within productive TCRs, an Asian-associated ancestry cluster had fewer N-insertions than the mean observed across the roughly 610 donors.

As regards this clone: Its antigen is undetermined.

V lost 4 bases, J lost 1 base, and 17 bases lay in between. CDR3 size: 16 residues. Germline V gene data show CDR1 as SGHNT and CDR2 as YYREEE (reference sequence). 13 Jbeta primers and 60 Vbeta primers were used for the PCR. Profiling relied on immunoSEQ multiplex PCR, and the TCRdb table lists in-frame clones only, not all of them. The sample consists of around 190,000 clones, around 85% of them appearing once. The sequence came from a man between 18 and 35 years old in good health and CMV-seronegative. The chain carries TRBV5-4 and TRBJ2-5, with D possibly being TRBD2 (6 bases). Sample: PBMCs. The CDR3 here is CASSGGRERPQETQYF. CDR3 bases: TGTGCCAGCAGCGGTGGACGGGAGAGGCCCCAAGAGACCCAGTACTTC.